These T cell receptor beta chains were read from a single sample in a study of Graves' ophthalmopathy and Graves' hyperthyroidism. TCRdb called the multiplex PCR reads again in MiXCR, with one record for every CDR3 protein. The data contain about 620,000 distinct CDR3 sequences, about a fifth of them singletons. Sequencing input: peripheral blood. The origin of the receptors is a woman aged 18 to 35 with stable Graves' hyperthyroidism. Some clones in this sample may be carry-over from other donors' samples. The CDR3 runs from the conserved cysteine through the conserved F or W. The D gene is left open where the match is weak. Rows give clone size only sometimes, using once, few, many, or a class for an expanded clone.

V: TRBV6-1; D: .; size: many; J: TRBJ1-2; DNA: TGTGCCAGCAGAGAACAGGTTAACTATGGCTACACCTTC; CDR3: CASREQVNYGYTF
V: TRBV6-1; D: .; size: .; J: TRBJ2-7; DNA: TGTGCCAGCAGTGTAGGTCCTGTCAACGAGCAGTACTTC; CDR3: CASSVGPVNEQYF
V: TRBV6-1; D: .; size: many; J: TRBJ2-7; DNA: TGTGCCACCGTACCCGGGATAGTTAACGTCTACGAGCAGTACTTC; CDR3: CATVPGIVNVYEQYF
V: TRBV7-9; D: .; size: few; J: TRBJ1-5; DNA: TGTGCCAGCAGCTTATTAGGCGTGGATCAGCCCCAGCATTTT; CDR3: CASSLLGVDQPQHF
V: TRBV7-6; D: .; size: many; J: TRBJ1-3; DNA: TGTGCCAGCAGCCCTATGACAGCATCTGGAAACACCATATATTTT; CDR3: CASSPMTASGNTIYF
V: TRBV3-1; D: .; size: few; J: TRBJ2-5; DNA: TGTGCCAGTCAACAGGGTTACGGGACGGGTGAGACCCAGTACTTC; CDR3: CASQQGYGTGETQYF
V: TRBV11-2; D: .; size: many; J: TRBJ1-1; DNA: TGTGCCAGCAGCTTAGATCGGTCCGCTCATGAAGCTTTCTTT; CDR3: CASSLDRSAHEAFF
V: TRBV7-6; D: TRBD1; size: many; J: TRBJ2-7; DNA: TGTGCCAGCAGCTCCGGAGGGGACAGGGGGTACGAGCAGTACTTC; CDR3: CASSSGGDRGYEQYF
V: TRBV6-1; D: .; size: .; J: TRBJ1-6; DNA: TGTGCCAGCAGTTTAGCCGCCTCACCCCTCCACTTT; CDR3: CASSLAASPLHF
V: TRBV20-1; D: .; size: many; J: TRBJ2-7; DNA: TGCAGTGCTAGAGGACCGGACTCAGTATACGAGCAGTACTTC; CDR3: CSARGPDSVYEQYF
V: TRBV15; D: TRBD2; size: many; J: TRBJ2-2; DNA: TGTGCCACCAGCAGAGTTAGGACTAGTTCCGGGGAGCTGTTTTTT; CDR3: CATSRVRTSSGELFF
V: TRBV6-5; D: TRBD2; size: many; J: TRBJ2-7; DNA: TGTGCCAGCAGTTATACCCCAATAGCGGGAGGGCCCAACGAGCAGTACTTC; CDR3: CASSYTPIAGGPNEQYF
V: TRBV6-1; D: TRBD1; size: .; J: TRBJ1-1; DNA: TGTGCCAACGGACAGGGGATAAACACTGAAGCTTTCTTT; CDR3: CANGQGINTEAFF
V: TRBV5-1; D: .; size: many; J: TRBJ1-6; DNA: TGCGCCAGCAGCCCTAGGGGACCCTATAATTCACCCCTCCACTTT; CDR3: CASSPRGPYNSPLHF
V: TRBV12-3/TRBV12-4; D: .; size: few; J: TRBJ2-2; DNA: TGTGCCAGCAGTTTTTCCTCCGGGGAGCTGTTTTTT; CDR3: CASSFSSGELFF
V: TRBV7-2; D: .; size: .; J: TRBJ1-2; DNA: TGTGCCAGCAGCTTAGAGCTGCGTGGCTACACCTTC; CDR3: CASSLELRGYTF
V: TRBV5-1; D: TRBD1; size: few; J: TRBJ2-6; DNA: TGCGCCAGCAGCCGGAGACAGGGGTCCGGGGCCAACGTCCTGACTTTC; CDR3: CASSRRQGSGANVLTF
V: TRBV11-2; D: .; size: .; J: TRBJ2-2; DNA: TGTGCCAGCAGAACCCGGTATCGGGGGGCGGGCACCGGGGAGCTGTTTTTT; CDR3: CASRTRYRGAGTGELFF
V: TRBV10-2; D: .; size: .; J: TRBJ2-7; DNA: TGCGCCAGCAGTGATGCGGTGAGGGGCGAGCAGTACTTC; CDR3: CASSDAVRGEQYF
V: TRBV10-1; D: TRBD2; size: many; J: TRBJ2-2; DNA: TGCGCCAGCAGTGAGTTGTATCTAGCGGGGGTGACATCGAACACCGGGGAGCTGTTTTTT; CDR3: CASSELYLAGVTSNTGELFF
V: TRBV12-3/TRBV12-4; D: .; size: .; J: TRBJ1-3; DNA: TGTGCCAGCAGCCCAAACGTACAATCCAGAAACACCATATATTTT; CDR3: CASSPNVQSRNTIYF
V: TRBV11-2; D: .; size: .; J: TRBJ1-1; DNA: TGTGCCAGCAGCCCGGGGGCCTTTACAATGAACACTGAAGCTTTCTTT; CDR3: CASSPGAFTMNTEAFF
V: TRBV6-1; D: .; size: .; J: TRBJ2-2; DNA: TGTGCCAGCAGTGCCGTATCAGGGGCCAACACCGGGGAGCTGTTTTTT; CDR3: CASSAVSGANTGELFF
V: TRBV27; D: .; size: many; J: TRBJ1-2; DNA: TGTGCCAGCAGTTTCGCACCGTCGCAGGGCTATGGCTACACCTTC; CDR3: CASSFAPSQGYGYTF
V: TRBV30; D: .; size: many; J: TRBJ1-1; DNA: TGTGCCTGGAGTGTACGGATGAACACTGAAGCTTTCTTT; CDR3: CAWSVRMNTEAFF
V: TRBV20-1; D: TRBD2; size: many; J: TRBJ2-7; DNA: TGCAGTGCTAGAGGAGTAGGCGGGAGGGATCCGTACGAGCAGTACTTC; CDR3: CSARGVGGRDPYEQYF
V: TRBV10-1; D: .; size: many; J: TRBJ1-6; DNA: TGCGCCAGCAGTGAGGGTAATTCACCCCTCCACTTT; CDR3: CASSEGNSPLHF
V: TRBV29-1; D: .; size: .; J: TRBJ1-1; DNA: TGCAGCGTTGCCTTCCTTCTGAACACTGAAGCTTTCTTT; CDR3: CSVAFLLNTEAFF
V: TRBV6-5; D: .; size: .; J: TRBJ2-5; DNA: TGTGCCAGCAGTTACGAAGCTGGGGGCGCACGGGAGACCCAGTACTTC; CDR3: CASSYEAGGARETQYF
V: TRBV28; D: .; size: .; J: TRBJ1-6; DNA: TGTGCCAGCAGTTGGCTTGCCGATAGCGGGCCTTCACCCCTCCACTTT; CDR3: CASSWLADSGPSPLHF
V: TRBV6-5; D: .; size: few; J: TRBJ1-2; DNA: TGTGCCAGCAGTTACGGCTTTTCTCAGAACTATGGCTACACCTTC; CDR3: CASSYGFSQNYGYTF
V: TRBV25-1; D: TRBD1; size: .; J: TRBJ2-5; DNA: TGTGCCAGCAGTAAACAGGGGGCGTGGGAGACCCAGTACTTC; CDR3: CASSKQGAWETQYF
V: TRBV3-1; D: .; size: many; J: TRBJ2-7; DNA: TGTGCCAGCAGCTCTCGTAGGGATTACGAGCAGTACTTC; CDR3: CASSSRRDYEQYF
V: TRBV18; D: .; size: many; J: TRBJ1-2; DNA: TGTGCCAGCTCACCACCGTGGCAGAACTATGGCTACACCTTC; CDR3: CASSPPWQNYGYTF
V: TRBV19; D: .; size: many; J: TRBJ1-1; DNA: TGTGCCAGTAGTGCCTCGGGGGCCCTAAACACTGAAGCTTTCTTT; CDR3: CASSASGALNTEAFF
V: TRBV30; D: TRBD1; size: few; J: TRBJ1-6; DNA: TGTGCCTGGAGAGGGACAGCTGATATAGGCCTCAGCTCCTATAATTCACCCCTCCACTTT; CDR3: CAWRGTADIGLSSYNSPLHF
V: TRBV5-1; D: .; size: many; J: TRBJ1-2; DNA: TGCGCCAGCAGCTTGGCCCCCGACAGACTTAACTATGGCTACACCTTC; CDR3: CASSLAPDRLNYGYTF
V: TRBV6-6; D: TRBD1; size: many; J: TRBJ1-1; DNA: TGTGCCAGTCGATCTGCCGGGACAGGGATCGGCCATTACATGAACACTGAAGCTTTCTTT; CDR3: CASRSAGTGIGHYMNTEAFF
V: TRBV20-1; D: TRBD1; size: many; J: TRBJ1-2; DNA: TGCAGTGCTAGACCGACAGGGTCTAACTATGGCTACACCTTC; CDR3: CSARPTGSNYGYTF
V: TRBV20-1; D: TRBD1; size: many; J: TRBJ2-7; DNA: TGCAGAGCCGACAGGGGCTACGAGCAGTACTTC; CDR3: CRADRGYEQYF
V: TRBV11-2; D: TRBD1; size: .; J: TRBJ2-7; DNA: TGTGCCAGCAGGCACCCGGGACAGAGGGTCTACGAGCAGTACTTC; CDR3: CASRHPGQRVYEQYF
V: TRBV30; D: .; size: .; J: TRBJ1-1; DNA: TGTGCCTGGTCCCCCGACGCTGAAGCTTTCTTT; CDR3: CAWSPDAEAFF
V: TRBV19; D: .; size: many; J: TRBJ1-5; DNA: TGTGCCAGTAGTCTCAGAGACAATCAGCCCCAGCATTTT; CDR3: CASSLRDNQPQHF
V: TRBV12-3/TRBV12-4; D: .; size: .; J: TRBJ2-4; DNA: TGTGCCAGCAGTTTACAGGAGGGACACATTCAGTACTTC; CDR3: CASSLQEGHIQYF
V: TRBV2; D: .; size: many; J: TRBJ1-1; DNA: TGTGCCAGCAGTGATCAAGGGGCGAGCACTGAAGCTTTCTTT; CDR3: CASSDQGASTEAFF
V: TRBV7-2; D: .; size: many; J: TRBJ2-4; DNA: TGTGCCAGCAGCTTAGCTTCGGCAGGGGCCAAAAACATTCAGTACTTC; CDR3: CASSLASAGAKNIQYF
V: TRBV7-9; D: .; size: few; J: TRBJ1-1; DNA: TGTGCCAGCAGAGGGGTGACTGAAGCTTGCTTT; CDR3: CASRGVTEACF
V: TRBV4-1; D: .; size: few; J: TRBJ1-2; DNA: TGCGCCAGCAGGCCCCTAGGGCGGAACTATGGCTACACCTTC; CDR3: CASRPLGRNYGYTF
V: TRBV28; D: .; size: many; J: TRBJ1-2; DNA: TGTGCCAGCAGAACTCTGTGGGGGTCTGGCTACACCTTC; CDR3: CASRTLWGSGYTF
V: TRBV12-3/TRBV12-4; D: .; size: few; J: TRBJ2-5; DNA: TGTGCCAGCAGTTCCGAGGGTGCGACCCAGTACTTC; CDR3: CASSSEGATQYF
V: TRBV6-4; D: .; size: many; J: TRBJ1-2; DNA: TGTGCCAGCACTCGTAGACAGAGAATAGAAACTAACTATGGCTACACCTTC; CDR3: CASTRRQRIETNYGYTF
V: TRBV20-1; D: TRBD2; size: many; J: TRBJ2-5; DNA: TGCAGTGCTAGTACTAGCGGCGAGACCCAGTACTTC; CDR3: CSASTSGETQYF
V: TRBV5-8; D: .; size: .; J: TRBJ1-1; DNA: TGTGCCAGCGTCCGGGGTCCGGTATGGAACACTGAAGCTTTCTTT; CDR3: CASVRGPVWNTEAFF
V: TRBV12-3/TRBV12-4; D: TRBD1; size: many; J: TRBJ2-2; DNA: TGTGCCAGCAGTATTCCGGGACAGGGGCCCGGGGAGCTGTTTTTT; CDR3: CASSIPGQGPGELFF
V: TRBV12-3/TRBV12-4; D: .; size: many; J: TRBJ2-5; DNA: TGTGCCAGCAGTCCCGTGGGGAGCCTCCCACAAGAGACCCAGTACTTC; CDR3: CASSPVGSLPQETQYF
V: TRBV24-1; D: TRBD1; size: many; J: TRBJ2-7; DNA: TGTGCCACCAGTGATGGACAGGGGACAGTTTACGAGCAGTACTTC; CDR3: CATSDGQGTVYEQYF
V: TRBV29-1; D: TRBD1; size: many; J: TRBJ2-7; DNA: TGCAGCGTCGGACAGGGGAAAAGGGAGCAGTACTTC; CDR3: CSVGQGKREQYF
V: TRBV28; D: .; size: many; J: TRBJ2-7; DNA: TGTGCCAGCAGTTTTACGGTGGGGGACCGAGTTTACGAGCAGTACTTC; CDR3: CASSFTVGDRVYEQYF
V: TRBV11-2; D: .; size: .; J: TRBJ1-1; DNA: TGTGCCAGCAGCTTAGTACCTGGCACTGAAGCTTTCTTT; CDR3: CASSLVPGTEAFF
V: TRBV5-1; D: TRBD1; size: .; J: TRBJ2-7; DNA: TGCGCCAGCAGCTTGACCCCCGGGACAGGCCTTTACGAGCAGTACTTC; CDR3: CASSLTPGTGLYEQYF